Sequencing of this TCR beta chain was carried out in a study of CD8 T cells in ankylosing spondylitis. This clonotype has a handful of counts. TCRdb re-called the 5' RACE reads with MiXCR, one entry per CDR3 protein. This sample carries almost 250,000 distinct CDR3 sequences, over 30% of them seen once, and the ten largest clones take around 4.4%. V lost 0 bases, J lost 2 bases, and 9 bases lay in between. Germline V CDR1 and CDR2: SGHKS, YYEKEE (reference sequence). The CDR3 is 15 residues long. Input material: blood, either unsorted or a sorted T cell fraction (not recorded which). This chain joins TRBV5-5 and TRBJ1-3; D possibly corresponds to TRBD1 (6 bases). The clonotype was recovered from a male donor with ankylosing spondylitis or in good health (not recorded which). CDR3 sequence (DNA): TGTGCCAGCAGCTTGGACTCAGGGGCTGGAAACACCATATATTTT. Its translation: CASSLDSGAGNTIYF.